Listed below are T cell receptor beta chains from one sample, sequenced in a study of graft-versus-host responses after intestinal transplantation. The antigens these receptors bind are not known. Produced via immunoSEQ multiplex PCR; TCRdb's table is partial and in-frame only. Found here are approximately 88,000 clones, roughly 90% of them singletons; the top ten hold approximately 0.11%. This sample comprised unstimulated CD4+ T cells sorted from spleen or lymph node cells, obtained before intestinal transplant. The receptors derive from a human donor who received an intestinal transplant. Both conserved end residues are part of each CDR3. The order of the fields is V gene, J gene, D gene, clone size, CDR3 protein, CDR3 DNA. A D gene is named only where the DNA matches it firmly. Only part of the rows carry a size: once, few, many, or a class if the clone is expanded.

V gene: TRBV18
J gene: TRBJ2-6
D gene: .
clone size: once
CDR3 protein: CASSRGHTSSGANVLTF
CDR3 DNA: TGTGCCAGCTCCCGAGGACACACAAGCTCTGGGGCCAACGTCCTGACTTTC

V gene: TRBV4-2
J gene: TRBJ1-5
D gene: .
clone size: .
CDR3 protein: CASSQRTGNQPQHF
CDR3 DNA: TGTGCCAGCAGCCAACGGACAGGCAATCAGCCCCAGCATTTT

V gene: TRBV7-7
J gene: TRBJ2-2
D gene: .
clone size: .
CDR3 protein: CASSIAPGSTGELFF
CDR3 DNA: TGTGCTAGCAGCATTGCCCCGGGGAGCACCGGGGAGCTGTTTTTT

V gene: TRBV7-2
J gene: TRBJ2-7
D gene: .
clone size: .
CDR3 protein: CASSLWGRGEQYF
CDR3 DNA: TGTGCCAGCAGCTTATGGGGTAGGGGAGAGCAGTACTTC

V gene: TRBV6-5
J gene: TRBJ2-5
D gene: TRBD2
clone size: .
CDR3 protein: CASSAKKAGEQYF
CDR3 DNA: TGTGCCAGCAGCGCTAAGAAGGCGGGAGAGCAGTACTTC

V gene: TRBV9
J gene: TRBJ2-5
D gene: TRBD2
clone size: once
CDR3 protein: CASSVGLAGGQETQYF
CDR3 DNA: TGTGCCAGCAGCGTAGGCCTAGCGGGGGGGCAAGAGACCCAGTACTTC

V gene: TRBV6-5
J gene: TRBJ1-1
D gene: TRBD1
clone size: .
CDR3 protein: CASSYSIGAGGQEAFF
CDR3 DNA: TGTGCCAGCAGTTACTCGATAGGGGCAGGGGGCCAAGAAGCTTTCTTT

V gene: TRBV6-1
J gene: TRBJ1-2
D gene: TRBD1
clone size: few
CDR3 protein: CASSSRGGQGDGYTF
CDR3 DNA: TGTGCCAGCTCCAGTCGGGGGGGACAGGGCGATGGCTACACCTTC

V gene: TRBV6-4
J gene: TRBJ1-2
D gene: .
clone size: once
CDR3 protein: CASSEDSNQRGYTF
CDR3 DNA: TGTGCCAGCAGTGAGGACTCAAACCAGCGTGGCTACACCTTC

V gene: TRBV7-9
J gene: TRBJ1-2
D gene: .
clone size: .
CDR3 protein: CASSLGASEGAWGYTF
CDR3 DNA: TGTGCCAGCAGCTTAGGGGCTTCGGAAGGGGCGTGGGGCTACACCTTC

V gene: TRBV7-3
J gene: TRBJ2-1
D gene: .
clone size: .
CDR3 protein: CASSLNSGSYNEQFF
CDR3 DNA: TGTGCCAGCAGCTTAAATTCGGGGAGTTACAATGAGCAGTTCTTC

V gene: TRBV4-1
J gene: TRBJ1-5
D gene: .
clone size: .
CDR3 protein: CASSQLYSNQPQHF
CDR3 DNA: TGCGCCAGCAGCCAACTGTATAGCAATCAGCCCCAGCATTTT

V gene: TRBV6-5
J gene: TRBJ1-5
D gene: .
clone size: .
CDR3 protein: CASSYRGGSNQPQHF
CDR3 DNA: TGTGCCAGCAGTTACAGGGGTGGAAGCAATCAGCCCCAGCATTTT

V gene: TRBV9
J gene: TRBJ1-2
D gene: TRBD1
clone size: .
CDR3 protein: CASSVVAGGGYTF
CDR3 DNA: TGTGCCAGCAGCGTAGTAGCAGGGGGTGGCTACACCTTC

V gene: TRBV5-4
J gene: TRBJ1-6
D gene: TRBD1
clone size: .
CDR3 protein: CASSPAATGNNSPLHF
CDR3 DNA: TGTGCCAGCAGCCCGGCCGCGACAGGGAATAATTCACCCCTCCACTTT

V gene: TRBV5-1
J gene: TRBJ2-2
D gene: TRBD1
clone size: .
CDR3 protein: CASGPGTGFTRGGTGELFF
CDR3 DNA: TGCGCCAGCGGGCCCGGGACAGGGTTTACGCGGGGAGGCACCGGGGAGCTGTTTTTT

V gene: TRBV5-1
J gene: TRBJ2-7
D gene: TRBD1
clone size: once
CDR3 protein: CASSLTGQTYEQYF
CDR3 DNA: TGCGCCAGCAGCCTGACGGGACAGACCTACGAGCAGTACTTC

V gene: TRBV7-3
J gene: TRBJ1-1
D gene: .
clone size: .
CDR3 protein: CASRQDSNAEAFF
CDR3 DNA: TGTGCCAGCAGACAAGACAGCAACGCTGAAGCTTTCTTT

V gene: TRBV9
J gene: TRBJ1-2
D gene: TRBD1
clone size: few
CDR3 protein: CASSATGDGYTF
CDR3 DNA: TGTGCCAGCAGCGCCACAGGGGATGGCTACACCTTC

V gene: TRBV9
J gene: TRBJ1-3
D gene: .
clone size: .
CDR3 protein: CASSVGGGGSGNTIYF
CDR3 DNA: TGTGCCAGCAGCGTAGGGGGGGGCGGCTCTGGAAACACCATATATTTT

V gene: TRBV7-9
J gene: TRBJ1-1
D gene: .
clone size: .
CDR3 protein: CASSQFVRGAFF
CDR3 DNA: TGTGCCAGCAGCCAGTTCGTTCGAGGGGCTTTCTTT

V gene: TRBV4-1
J gene: TRBJ2-1
D gene: TRBD2
clone size: .
CDR3 protein: CASSLTGTTSSYNEQFF
CDR3 DNA: TGCGCCAGCAGCCTGACCGGGACTACTAGCTCCTACAATGAGCAGTTCTTC

V gene: TRBV2
J gene: TRBJ2-3
D gene: .
clone size: .
CDR3 protein: CASSDQGRDTQYF
CDR3 DNA: TGTGCCAGCAGTGACCAGGGTCGGGATACGCAGTATTTT

V gene: TRBV5-1
J gene: TRBJ2-2
D gene: .
clone size: .
CDR3 protein: CASSLVVRGGGGELFF
CDR3 DNA: TGCGCCAGCAGCTTGGTCGTTCGGGGAGGTGGAGGGGAGCTGTTTTTT

V gene: TRBV5-1
J gene: TRBJ1-2
D gene: TRBD1
clone size: .
CDR3 protein: CASSLQGTGINYGYTF
CDR3 DNA: TGCGCCAGCAGCTTGCAGGGGACAGGAATTAACTATGGCTACACCTTC

V gene: TRBV19
J gene: TRBJ1-2
D gene: TRBD1
clone size: .
CDR3 protein: CASSLDRVGGYTF
CDR3 DNA: TGTGCCAGTAGTCTCGACAGGGTGGGAGGCTACACCTTC

V gene: TRBV9
J gene: TRBJ2-3
D gene: TRBD2
clone size: .
CDR3 protein: CASSVGWLADTDTQYF
CDR3 DNA: TGTGCCAGCAGCGTAGGGTGGCTAGCGGACACAGATACGCAGTATTTT

V gene: TRBV5-1
J gene: TRBJ1-2
D gene: TRBD1
clone size: .
CDR3 protein: CASSPGTGGASDGYTF
CDR3 DNA: TGCGCCAGCAGCCCCGGGACAGGGGGCGCATCGGATGGCTACACCTTC

V gene: TRBV19
J gene: TRBJ1-5
D gene: TRBD1
clone size: once
CDR3 protein: CASSIKGTGGMSNQPQHF
CDR3 DNA: TGTGCCAGTAGTATAAAGGGGACAGGGGGCATGAGCAATCAGCCCCAGCATTTT

V gene: TRBV7-9
J gene: TRBJ2-7
D gene: .
clone size: .
CDR3 protein: CASSLPGKAYEQYF
CDR3 DNA: TGTGCCAGCAGCCTACCGGGAAAAGCCTACGAGCAGTACTTC